Each of the 6 T cell receptor beta chains below was sequenced from the same sample in a study of early T cells in non-severe SARS-CoV-2 infection. One entry per CDR3 protein results from TCRdb running MiXCR on the 5' RACE reads. Of tens of thousands of distinct CDR3 sequences in the sample, about 15% are singletons; the top ten hold approximately 0.62%. The sample taken for sequencing was whole blood. The receptors were gathered from an adult who was a healthcare worker with PCR-confirmed SARS-CoV-2 infection or an uninfected control (not recorded which).

This clonotype was recorded many times. This CDR3 reads CASSFRSASTDTQYF. The CDR3 DNA is TGTGCCAGCAGTTTCAGATCCGCTAGCACAGATACGCAGTATTTT. V gene TRBV12-3 or TRBV12-4 combines with J gene TRBJ2-3; D is undetermined. The CDR3 runs 15 residues. Trimming pared 3 bases from V and 0 bases from J, leaving 10 bases between.

This clonotype came up many times. The chain carries TRBV3-1 and TRBJ2-3, with 12 bases fitting TRBD2. The CDR3 length is 15 residues. V was clipped by 0 bases and J by 8 bases; unmatched bases: 3. Germline CDR1 is LGHDT and CDR2 is YNNKEL (reference sequence). This chain's CDR3 is CASSQERLAGVTQYF. The CDR3, as DNA: TGTGCCAGCAGCCAAGAAAGACTAGCGGGGGTTACGCAGTATTTT.

The chain links TRBV7-2 to TRBJ1-6; D is possibly TRBD1 (6 bases). The CDR3 has 15 residues. The germline CDR1 and CDR2 sequences are SGHTA and FQGNSA. Trimming cost V 5 bases and J 5 bases, with 13 bases left between them. CDR3 nucleotides: TGTGCCAGCAGCCGACAAGGGGGTAATAATTCACCCCTCCACTTT. Residues: CASSRQGGNNSPLHF.

This chain connects TRBV11-2 to TRBJ2-3; no definite D call. CDR3 length: 15 residues. The germline V gene has CDR1 SGHAT and CDR2 FQNNGV. V lost 7 bases and J lost 4, with 18 bases in between. The CDR3 region is CASTRLMVQADTQYF. The CDR3 coding sequence is TGTGCCAGCACCAGACTGATGGTTCAGGCAGATACGCAGTATTTT.

The V and J genes are TRBV11-2 and TRBJ2-7, with 9 bases identical to TRBD2. This CDR3 has 14 amino acids. Trimming at V came to 2 bases and at J to 3 bases, leaving 2 bases not matched to a gene. The germline V gene encodes CDR1 SGHAT and CDR2 FQNNGV. The CDR3 sequence is CASSLFSGGYEQYV. The CDR3 DNA follows: TGTGCCAGCAGCTTATTTAGCGGGGGCTACGAGCAGTACGTC.

The chain employs TRBV6-6 and TRBJ2-2; TRBD1 might be the D (5 bases). Germline CDR1 is MNHNY and CDR2 is SVGAGI (reference sequence). The CDR3 runs 17 residues. V gave up 6 bases and J gave up 0 bases, with 17 bases separating them. CDR3 residues: CASSPQTGLANTGELFF. The CDR3 nucleotides read TGTGCCAGCAGCCCACAAACAGGCCTCGCGAACACCGGGGAGCTGTTTTTT.